Listed below are T cell receptor beta chains from one sample, sequenced in a study of shared clonotypes between healthy human individuals. Profiling relied on immunoSEQ multiplex PCR, and the TCRdb table lists in-frame clones only, not all of them. The table lists about 1 million clones, about 74% of them singletons, with about 1.5% in the top ten. Sequencing was performed on memory CD4+ T cells sorted from blood. These receptors all stem from a man aged 18 to 30 in good health. Each CDR3 is given with its conserved first and last residue. D genes are given only for firm matches. The size entry is marked missing in some rows and otherwise reads once, few, many or a size class.

size,J,D,V,DNA,CDR3
-,TRBJ1-4,TRBD1,TRBV7-9,TGTGCCAGCAGCTTCGAAGGCGGACAGGATTGGAAACTGTTTTTT,CASSFEGGQDWKLFF
-,TRBJ2-5,-,TRBV2,TGTGCCAGCAGTGCTACCTGGGAGACCCAGTACTTC,CASSATWETQYF
-,TRBJ2-3,-,TRBV29-1,TGCAGCCCCCGGGCCCCCGACAGGTCCGGAAGCACAGATACGCAGTATTTT,CSPRAPDRSGSTDTQYF
-,TRBJ2-1,-,TRBV30,TGTCCCTATCAACAAAAGTTGAATGAGCAGTTCTTC,CPYQQKLNEQFF
-,TRBJ2-1,-,TRBV29-1,TGCAGCGTTGGGAGGCAGGGGGGCGATGAGCAGTTCTTC,CSVGRQGGDEQFF
-,TRBJ2-3,TRBD2,TRBV6-4,TGTGCCAGCAGCCCCTTAGCGGGGGACACAGATACGCAGTATTTT,CASSPLAGDTDTQYF
-,TRBJ1-1,TRBD1,TRBV11-3,TGTGCCAGCAGCGGGCAGGGGGCGGGCACTGAAGCTTTCTTT,CASSGQGAGTEAFF
-,TRBJ1-6,-,TRBV6-5,TGTGCCAGCAGTCTAACTCGGGAGTCACCCCTCCACTTT,CASSLTRESPLHF
-,TRBJ2-1,-,TRBV7-2,TGTGCCAGCAGCGCTAGGGGACAAATCGTTGAGCAGTTCTTC,CASSARGQIVEQFF
-,TRBJ2-2,TRBD1,TRBV19,TGTGCCAGTACTCTTGACAGGGCGAACACCGGGGAGCTGTTTTTT,CASTLDRANTGELFF
-,TRBJ1-2,TRBD1,TRBV14,TGTGCCAGCATCTCGACAGGGGTTAATGGCTACACCTTC,CASISTGVNGYTF
-,TRBJ2-1,TRBD2,TRBV5-1,TGCGCCAGCAGCTTGGTAGCTAGCGGGCTCTACAATGAGCAGTTCTTC,CASSLVASGLYNEQFF
once,TRBJ2-1,TRBD2,TRBV7-2,TGTGCCAGCAGCTCGTTGCTAGCGGGAGGCTCCTACAATGAGCAGTTCTTC,CASSSLLAGGSYNEQFF
-,TRBJ2-7,-,TRBV2,TGTGCCAGCAGGGATCTTAGCGATTTCACCTACGAGCAGTACTTC,CASRDLSDFTYEQYF
-,TRBJ2-1,-,TRBV2,TGTGCCAGCAGGGGGGGACGTAACAATGAGCAGTTCTTC,CASRGGRNNEQFF
-,TRBJ1-6,-,TRBV19,TGTGCCAGTAGTTCACGCATCGATAATTCACCCCTCCACTTT,CASSSRIDNSPLHF
once,TRBJ1-2,-,TRBV28,TGTGCCAGCAGTTCGGGGCTTTTAGGCTATGGCTACACCTTC,CASSSGLLGYGYTF
-,TRBJ1-2,TRBD1,TRBV5-1,TGCGCCAGCAGCTTGGGGACAGGGGTCTACACCTTC,CASSLGTGVYTF
once,TRBJ1-3,-,TRBV30,TGTGCCTGGAGTCAGGGCCCTGGAAACACCATATATTTT,CAWSQGPGNTIYF
-,TRBJ1-5,-,TRBV28,TGTGCCAGCAGATCGGTAACAGGACGGAGGGGGACCCTCGGTAGCAATCAGCCCCAGCATTTT,CASRSVTGRRGTLGSNQPQHF
-,TRBJ1-5,TRBD1,TRBV7-4,TGTGCCAGCAGCCTGGGACAGAATCAGCCCCAGCATTTT,CASSLGQNQPQHF
-,TRBJ1-3,-,TRBV27,TGTGCCAGCAAACCCCGGGACCGAGTCTCTGGAAACACCATATATTTT,CASKPRDRVSGNTIYF
-,TRBJ2-3,-,TRBV11-3,TGTGCCAGCAGTCGACAGGAACCCGGAGGCACAGATACGCAGTATTTT,CASSRQEPGGTDTQYF
-,TRBJ2-7,-,TRBV20-1,TGCAGTGCTAAGACCACTTACGAGCAGTACTTC,CSAKTTYEQYF
few,TRBJ2-3,TRBD2,TRBV5-8,TGTGCCAGCAGCTTGGAGGGTAGGAGCGGGAATACGCAGTATTTT,CASSLEGRSGNTQYF
-,TRBJ2-1,-,TRBV10-2,TGCGCCACCCTTTCGGGGCTTGGGGTGTACAATGAGCAGTTCTTC,CATLSGLGVYNEQFF
-,TRBJ1-2,TRBD1,TRBV29-1,TGCAGCGTTTCAGGGGGCTCAGGGTATGGCTACACCTTC,CSVSGGSGYGYTF
few,TRBJ1-1,-,TRBV29-1,TGCAGCGTTTCCCCTTCAATGAACACTGAAGCTTTCTTT,CSVSPSMNTEAFF
-,TRBJ2-1,-,TRBV19,TGTGCCAGCGAGCGGAGTTGGGGGAATGAGCAGTTCTTC,CASERSWGNEQFF
few,TRBJ2-7,TRBD2,TRBV19,TGTGCCAGTAGTATTCGCGGCGGGAGCCACTACGAGCAGTACTTC,CASSIRGGSHYEQYF
-,TRBJ2-3,TRBD1,TRBV15,TGTGCCACCAGCAGAGAGGACAGGGGGCTGAATACGCAGTATTTT,CATSREDRGLNTQYF
once,TRBJ2-3,TRBD2,TRBV5-4,TGTGCCAGCAGCCCCGGTAGCGGGAGGGCAGTAGATACGCAGTATTTT,CASSPGSGRAVDTQYF
once,TRBJ2-5,-,TRBV7-7,TGTGCTAGCAGCTTAGGTGGGAGTAGCGTGACCCAGTACTTC,CASSLGGSSVTQYF
-,TRBJ2-3,-,TRBV11-3,TGTGCCAGCAGCTTAGGCTTGTGGGGGCTTAGCACAGATACGCAGTATTTT,CASSLGLWGLSTDTQYF
many,TRBJ1-1,-,TRBV7-9,TGTGCCAGCAGCTTAGAGGTGGCAGCTTTCTTT,CASSLEVAAFF
few,TRBJ1-2,-,TRBV30,TGTGCCTGGAGTTTGGTAGAAGGTCAAATCACCTTC,CAWSLVEGQITF
-,TRBJ2-1,-,TRBV7-9,TGTGCCAGCAGCCTCCGGGAGAGAGTAAACAATGAGCAGTTCTTC,CASSLRERVNNEQFF
many,TRBJ2-1,-,TRBV5-1,TGCGCCAGCAGCTCCAGGGTGGAGTACAATGAGCAGTTCTTC,CASSSRVEYNEQFF
once,TRBJ2-1,TRBD2,TRBV10-3,TGTGCCATCAGTGTGGGACTAGCGGGTAGTGAGCAGTTCTTC,CAISVGLAGSEQFF
-,TRBJ2-3,-,TRBV7-2,TGTGCCAGCAGCCCACCGGGACTTGGGCAGTATTTT,CASSPPGLGQYF
-,TRBJ2-4,TRBD1,TRBV29-1,TGCAGCGTTGAAGAGGGACAGAACATTCAGTACTTC,CSVEEGQNIQYF
-,TRBJ2-3,-,TRBV13,TGTGCCAGCAGCACCAGGACTAATGGGGATACGCAGTATTTT,CASSTRTNGDTQYF
-,TRBJ2-7,-,TRBV11-2,TGTGCCAGCAGCTTATCGGAGGGAGGTGAGCAGTACTTC,CASSLSEGGEQYF